A selection of T cell receptor beta chains follows, all from one sample in a study of OX40 agonist ivuxolimab in advanced cancers. Generated by immunoSEQ multiplex PCR, the TCRdb table keeps only in-frame clones and is missing some. The top ten hold around 0.28% of the sample, which has more than 80,000 clones, just under 95% seen once. The sequenced sample was CD4+ or CD8+ T cells sorted from blood, obtained in a trial of the OX40 agonist ivuxolimab. The receptors derive from an adult with an advanced solid tumor such as melanoma, head and neck, liver or kidney cancer. CDR3s include the opening cysteine and the closing phenylalanine or tryptophan.

TRBV6-5,TRBJ1-4,CASSPGWAGNEKLFF
TRBV9,TRBJ2-2,CASSVGTGTGELFF
TRBV4-1,TRBJ1-6,CASSQAEGKVYNSPLHF
TRBV28,TRBJ1-5,CASSFQATGYSNQPQHF
TRBV28,TRBJ1-5,CASRQKTGGLNQPQHF
TRBV28,TRBJ2-7,CASSLLSPNEQYF
TRBV5-4,TRBJ1-2,CASGQKPSNGYTF
TRBV5-1,TRBJ1-5,CASSPGEYSNQPQHF
TRBV2,TRBJ2-3,CASSSSTDTQYF
TRBV7-8,TRBJ1-1,CASSSYLQGYTEAFF